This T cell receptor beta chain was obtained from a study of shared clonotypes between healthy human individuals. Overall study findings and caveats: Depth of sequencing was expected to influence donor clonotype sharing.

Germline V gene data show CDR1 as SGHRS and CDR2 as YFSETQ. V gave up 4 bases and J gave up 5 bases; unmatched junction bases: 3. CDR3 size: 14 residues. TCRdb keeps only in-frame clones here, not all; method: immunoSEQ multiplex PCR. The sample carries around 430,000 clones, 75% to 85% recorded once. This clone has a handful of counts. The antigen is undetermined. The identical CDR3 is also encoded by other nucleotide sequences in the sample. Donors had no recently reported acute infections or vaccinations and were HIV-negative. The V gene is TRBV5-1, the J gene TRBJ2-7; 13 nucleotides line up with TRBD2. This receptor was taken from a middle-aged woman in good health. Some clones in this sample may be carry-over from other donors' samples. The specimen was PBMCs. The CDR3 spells CASSRTSGSHEQYF. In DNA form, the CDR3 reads TGCGCCAGCAGCCGGACTAGCGGGAGCCACGAGCAGTACTTC.